These 20 T cell receptor beta chains originate from one sample sequenced in a study of regulatory T cells in long-lasting Graves disease. The time point was: persistent/refractory GD, antithyroid drugs over 5 years with positive TRAb. TCR sequences were obtained from RNA taken from PBMCs. Building the TCR beta libraries relied on iRepertoire HTBI primers, and CDR3 regions underwent Arm-PCR. TCRdb called the multiplex PCR reads again in MiXCR, with one record for every CDR3 protein. The data contain roughly 450,000 distinct CDR3 sequences, 20% to 25% of them seen just once; the ten biggest clones take up approximately 25%. This specimen consisted of peripheral blood mononuclear cells (PBMCs), obtained when the disease was refractory, from a patient treated with antithyroid drugs. The receptors here all came from a female donor with Graves disease.

This clonotype was recorded many times. The chain has TRBV5-5 and TRBJ1-2; 8 positions match TRBD1. Germline V gene lookup returns CDR1 SGHKS and CDR2 YYEKEE (reference sequence). J gave up 4 bases and V 3 bases, and 8 bases lay outside the gene matches. The CDR3 totals 15 residues. CDR3 sequence reads: CASSWGWDRSYGYTF. CDR3 bases: TGTGCCAGCAGCTGGGGGTGGGACAGGTCCTATGGCTACACCTTC.

V usage is TRBV5-1 and J usage is TRBJ1-6; TRBD1 aligns across 7 bases. The J segment lost 8 bases and the V segment lost 3 bases, leaving 5 bases of the junction unmatched. Germline values: CDR1 SGHRS, CDR2 YFSETQ. This CDR3 comprises 14 residues. This CDR3 is CASSSTGHDSPLHF. In DNA form, the CDR3 reads TGCGCCAGCAGCTCGACAGGGCACGATTCACCCCTCCACTTT.

The chain links TRBV19 to TRBJ2-2; unclear D gene. Trimming removed 4 bases at V and 4 bases at J, with 16 bases between. This CDR3 contains 16 residues. The germline gives CDR1 LNHDA, CDR2 SQIVND (reference sequence). The CDR3 sequence is CASSTAFTMPTGELFF. CDR3 sequence (DNA): TGTGCCAGTAGTACCGCGTTCACGATGCCCACCGGGGAGCTGTTTTTT. The full variable domain, in which reference TRBV19 and TRBJ2-2 provide the parts outside the CDR3, is DGGITQSPKYLFRKEGQNVTLSCEQNLNHDAMYWYRQDPGQGLRLIYYSQIVNDFQKGDIAEGYSVSREKKESFPLTVTSAQKNPTAFYLCASSTAFTMPTGELFFGEGSRLTVL.

This clonotype was seen many times. The V and J genes are TRBV6-1 and TRBJ1-4, with D unclear. From germline, CDR1 is MNHNS and CDR2 SASEGT. The CDR3 covers 15 residues. Deletions cut 6 bases from V and 0 bases from J, with 11 bases between. The CDR3 region has the DNA TGTGCCAGCAGGCCCAGACGGGCAACTAATGAAAAACTGTTTTTT. Amino acid sequence: CASRPRRATNEKLFF.

This clonotype showed up just a few times. This chain connects TRBV20-1 to TRBJ2-7, with D unclear. Germline CDR1 and CDR2: DFQATT and SNEGSKA (reference sequence). This CDR3 is built from 13 residues. Trimming cost V 1 base and J 2 bases, with 9 bases left between them. The chain's CDR3 is CSARGQATYEQYF. The CDR3 DNA is TGCAGTGCTAGAGGGCAGGCTACCTACGAGCAGTACTTC.

This clonotype was detected ten times or more. This sequence joins TRBV19 and TRBJ1-1, with TRBD1 identical over 7 bases. Germline V gene sequence: CDR1 LNHDA, CDR2 SQIVND (reference sequence). The J segment lost 4 bases and the V segment lost 9 bases, leaving 2 bases of the junction unmatched. This CDR3 spans 11 amino acids. The CDR3 sequence: CASNRGTEAFF. Here the CDR3 DNA reads TGTGCCAGCAACAGGGGCACTGAAGCTTTCTTT.

In its sample, this clonotype was seen a few times. A much bigger clone sits one base away, suggesting this may be a read error. The V and J genes are TRBV6-1 and TRBJ1-5, with D maybe TRBD1 (5 bases). This CDR3 comprises 14 residues. Trimming removed 8 bases from V and 0 bases from J, with 11 bases in between. In germline, CDR1 is MNHNS, CDR2 SASEGT. In DNA, the CDR3 is TGTGCCAGCCGCCCGGACAATAGCAATCAGCCCCAGCATTTT. This sequence encodes CASRPDNSNQPQHF.

The chain is built from TRBV6-1 and TRBJ2-7, with 7 nucleotides matching TRBD1. CDR1 MNHNS and CDR2 SASEGT come from the germline V gene. V lost 5 bases to trimming and J lost 10 bases; unmatched junction nucleotides: 11. This CDR3 is 13 amino acids long. The DNA of the CDR3 is TGTGCCAGCAGTCCCCCGGGACAGATCGAACAGTACTTC. This translates into CASSPPGQIEQYF.

This clonotype has more than one count but fewer than ten. The chain uses TRBV5-1 and TRBJ2-6; the D is unclear. The CDR3 sequence is 17 residues long. Trimming removed 4 bases at V and 0 bases at J, with 14 bases between. Germline assignment: CDR1 SGHRS and CDR2 YFSETQ. CDR3 coding DNA: TGCGCCAGCAGCCCAGATGGTCGGACCTCTGGGGCCAACGTCCTGACTTTC. It is translated as CASSPDGRTSGANVLTF.

Ten or more counts support this clonotype. The gene calls are TRBV12-5 and TRBJ2-1; TRBD2 agrees at 7 bases. Germline V lookup: CDR1 LGHNT, CDR2 FRNRAP. The CDR3 loop spans 17 amino acids. V gave up 4 bases and J gave up 4 bases; unmatched junction bases: 13. The chain's CDR3 is CASGSPQREARYNEQFF. The DNA of the CDR3 is TGTGCTAGTGGTTCCCCCCAACGGGAGGCTCGTTACAATGAGCAGTTCTTC.

In its sample, this clonotype was seen a few times. The chain employs TRBV7-2 and TRBJ2-7; D assignment may be TRBD1 or TRBD2 (5 bases each). Looked up from germline, CDR1 is SGHTA and CDR2 is FQGNSA. V was trimmed by 4 bases and J by 0 bases, leaving 10 bases between them. This CDR3 has 14 amino acids. In DNA form, the CDR3 reads TGTGCCAGCAGCTCGGGACGAAACTCCTACGAGCAGTACTTC. Amino acids: CASSSGRNSYEQYF.

This clonotype was found many times. The genes are TRBV12-3 or TRBV12-4 and TRBJ2-7; 8 nucleotides align to TRBD1. Trimming took 5 bases from V and 0 from J; bases not matched to a gene: 12. The CDR3 is 17 amino acids. CDR3 DNA sequence: TGTGCCAGCAGTCGTTGGACAGGGCGGGACAGCTCCTACGAGCAGTACTTC. Protein: CASSRWTGRDSSYEQYF.

The CDR3 nucleotides read TGTGCCATCAGGGGCGGGACAGGAACCTACGAGCAGTACTTC. Its translation: CAIRGGTGTYEQYF. The chain combines TRBV10-3 with TRBJ2-7, with 8 bases identical to TRBD1. V gave up 6 bases and J gave up 2 bases; unmatched junction bases: 6. Germline-derived CDR1 and CDR2 are ENHRY and SYGVKD. The CDR3 has 14 residues.

The rearrangement uses TRBV11-1 and TRBJ2-2; a weak D match, TRBD1 (5 bases). The CDR3 spans 17 residues. The germline V gene has CDR1 SGHAT and CDR2 FQDESV (reference sequence). Between the trimmed V and J ends, which lost 6 bases and 10 bases, there was a span of 27 bases. Written as DNA, the CDR3 is TGTGCCAGCAGAAGACACAGTACAGGTTTTCGCGATGAGGAGCTGTTTTTT. It specifies CASRRHSTGFRDEELFF.

This clonotype was counted at least ten times. The rearrangement joins TRBV28 to TRBJ1-5, with a possible D match to TRBD1 (5 bases). Germline V gene data show CDR1 as MDHEN and CDR2 as SYDVKM. The CDR3 covers 16 residues. The germline V and J ends were trimmed by 3 bases and 3 bases, with 15 bases remaining between them. The CDR3, as DNA: TGTGCCAGCAGTTTCGCGGGGCCTACCCTCAATCAGCCCCAGCATTTT. This gives the protein CASSFAGPTLNQPQHF.

This clonotype was observed many times. V gene TRBV2 combines with J gene TRBJ1-6; no reliable D call. CDR1 SNHLY and CDR2 FYNNEI come from the germline V gene. CDR3 size: 14 residues. The ends were cut back, 4 bases at V and 3 bases at J, with 7 bases in the middle. In DNA form, the CDR3 reads TGTGCCAGCAGTGGAGGTTTCTATAATTCACCCCTCCACTTT. It codes for CASSGGFYNSPLHF.

In its sample, this clonotype was seen a few times. The chain employs TRBV29-1 and TRBJ1-1; possible D gene TRBD1, 6 bases. Trimming stripped 5 bases from V and 1 base from J, with 14 bases between. Germline values: CDR1 SQVTM, CDR2 ANQGSEA. This CDR3 region has 14 residues. CDR3 amino acids: CSVRGSGANTEAFF. Here the CDR3 DNA reads TGCAGCGTTAGGGGGAGCGGTGCGAACACTGAAGCTTTCTTT.

Only a few counts were recorded for this clonotype. The chain combines TRBV10-1 with TRBJ1-6, with 7 bases aligning to TRBD1. Germline values: CDR1 WNHNN, CDR2 SYGVQD (reference sequence). The CDR3 loop spans 13 amino acids. Trimming at V came to 11 bases and at J to 7 bases, leaving 8 bases not matched to a gene. For the CDR3, the DNA is TGCGCCGGAACAGGGGATTGGAATTCACCCCTCCACTTT. Amino acid sequence: CAGTGDWNSPLHF.

This clonotype was seen only a few times. V and J are TRBV29-1 and TRBJ2-7, with 11 bases matching TRBD2. This CDR3 region has 16 residues. Germline V gene lookup returns CDR1 SQVTM and CDR2 ANQGSEA. The V segment lost 5 bases and the J segment 0 bases; nucleotides outside the gene matches: 9. For the CDR3, the DNA is TGCAGCGTTCTGCTAGCGGGAGGCCCGAGCTCCTACGAGCAGTACTTC. Protein: CSVLLAGGPSSYEQYF.

The chain uses TRBV3-1 and TRBJ1-3; 9 bases match TRBD1. V shed 3 bases, J shed 3 bases, and the junction held 3 bases outside the gene matches. CDR3 size: 15 residues. The germline V gene encodes CDR1 LGHDT and CDR2 YNNKEL (reference sequence). CDR3 sequence (DNA): TGTGCCAGCAGCCAGGGACAGGGAAATGGAAACACCATATATTTT. Translated, it gives CASSQGQGNGNTIYF.